Listed below are T cell receptor beta chains from one sample, sequenced in a study of shared clonotypes between healthy human individuals. Clones were read by immunoSEQ multiplex PCR, and TCRdb kept only the in-frame ones, dropping some. The data contain some 2,000,000 clones, 85% to 95% of them seen just once; the ten biggest clones take up under 0.15%. The sample consisted of naive CD4+ T cells sorted from blood. The source of these receptors is a man aged 18 to 29 in good health. Each CDR3 is given with its conserved first and last residue. D genes are given only for firm matches. Not all rows give a size; the values are once, few, many and, for expanded clones, a class.

j_gene,d_gene,v_gene,abundance,CDR3nt,CDR3aa
TRBJ2-1,.,TRBV5-4,.,TGTGCCAGCAGCTCTTTAAGTGACCGTGAGTTCTTC,CASSSLSDREFF
TRBJ2-7,.,TRBV29-1,.,TGCAGCGTTCAACGACAGTCATCCTACGAGCAGTACTTC,CSVQRQSSYEQYF
TRBJ1-1,TRBD1,TRBV7-9,.,TGTGCCAGCAGCGGACGTATTGACGGGACAGGGTTGAACACTGAAGCTTTCTTT,CASSGRIDGTGLNTEAFF
TRBJ2-7,.,TRBV28,once,TGTGCCAGCAACGCGGACAGAAGCTGGTACGAGCAGTACTTC,CASNADRSWYEQYF
TRBJ2-6,.,TRBV10-3,.,TGTGCCATCAACTCCGCAGGAAGGAGCTCTGGGGCCAACGTCCTGACTTTC,CAINSAGRSSGANVLTF
TRBJ1-2,.,TRBV28,.,TGTGCCGGACAACGCGGTGGTCAGAACAAAGCCTACACCTTC,CAGQRGGQNKAYTF
TRBJ2-1,.,TRBV6-1,once,TGTGCCAGCAGTGAAAGGGGGGACTCTTACAATGAGCAGTTCTTC,CASSERGDSYNEQFF
TRBJ1-1,.,TRBV28,.,TGTGCCAGCAGTTCCTCGGGACGGGGGAACACTGAAGCTTTCTTT,CASSSSGRGNTEAFF
TRBJ2-1,TRBD1,TRBV19,.,TGTGCCAGTAGAGAAGACAGGGGTCGTGAGCAGTTCTTC,CASREDRGREQFF
TRBJ1-2,.,TRBV5-1,.,TGCGCCAGCAGCTTGGGCTCAGCCAACTATGGCTACACCTTC,CASSLGSANYGYTF
TRBJ1-1,.,TRBV25-1,.,TGTGCCAGCAGTGAATATGTTCGGGGGAACACTGAAGCTTTCTTT,CASSEYVRGNTEAFF
TRBJ1-1,.,TRBV29-1,.,TGCAGCGTAGGTCCGGGGTTGGGCACTGAAGCTTTCTTT,CSVGPGLGTEAFF
TRBJ2-7,.,TRBV6-1,.,TGTGCCAGCCGGCAGAATACCTACGAGCAGTACTTC,CASRQNTYEQYF
TRBJ2-5,TRBD1,TRBV6-5,.,TGTGCCAGCCAAAGACAGGGGGAACCCCAAGAGACCCAGTACTTC,CASQRQGEPQETQYF
TRBJ1-6,TRBD1,TRBV5-1,.,TGCGCCAGCAGCTTGGAACAGGGGGTTTGGTCACCCCTCCACTTT,CASSLEQGVWSPLHF
TRBJ1-2,TRBD1,TRBV2,.,TGTGCCAGCAGGAGGACAGGGGATAATGGCTACACCTTC,CASRRTGDNGYTF
TRBJ2-2,.,TRBV2,.,TGTGCCAGCAAGGGTCAGCTGAACACCGGGGAGCTGTTTTTT,CASKGQLNTGELFF
TRBJ2-2,TRBD1,TRBV6-5,.,TGTGCCAGCAGTCCCGGGACAGGGTACACCGGGGAGCTGTTTTTT,CASSPGTGYTGELFF
TRBJ1-4,.,TRBV28,.,TGTGCCAGCAGCAGACCTTTGGATGCAACTAATGAAAAACTGTTTTTT,CASSRPLDATNEKLFF
TRBJ2-5,.,TRBV18,.,TGTGCCAGCTCACCACCTATAGGGGAGACCCAGTACTTC,CASSPPIGETQYF
TRBJ2-3,.,TRBV5-1,.,TGCGCCAGCAGCTTGTTAGGTGGAGGCACAGATACGCAGTATTTT,CASSLLGGGTDTQYF
TRBJ2-7,.,TRBV5-6,.,TGTGCCAGCAGCCTCTTCTACGAGCAGTACTTC,CASSLFYEQYF
TRBJ2-7,TRBD1,TRBV5-1,.,TGCGCCAGCAGCTCGACAGGGGAGGCCTACGAGCAGTACTTC,CASSSTGEAYEQYF
TRBJ2-6,.,TRBV19,.,TGTGCCAGTAGTACAGGTTCTGGGGCCAACGTCCTGACTTTC,CASSTGSGANVLTF
TRBJ2-3,TRBD1,TRBV11-2,.,TGTGCCAGCAGCTTACTGGCGTCGAGGGGGCCAGATACGCAGTATTTT,CASSLLASRGPDTQYF
TRBJ2-3,.,TRBV5-1,.,TGCGCCAGCAGCCCCGGGGATAGCACAGATACGCAGTATTTT,CASSPGDSTDTQYF
TRBJ1-3,.,TRBV2,.,TGTGCCACCCGAAAGGGCTCTGGAAACACCATATATTTT,CATRKGSGNTIYF
TRBJ2-3,.,TRBV19,.,TGTGCCAGTAGTATATCGGCGGGCACAGATACGCAGTATTTT,CASSISAGTDTQYF
TRBJ1-6,.,TRBV6-5,.,TGTGCCATCCACGAAAGTGGCGTCCCAAATTCACCCCTCCACTTT,CAIHESGVPNSPLHF
TRBJ2-7,TRBD2,TRBV30,.,TGTGCCTGGGGGACTAAATTTTACGAGCAGTACTTC,CAWGTKFYEQYF
TRBJ1-2,.,TRBV7-2,.,TGTGCCAGCAGCTCTCGGGGGAGCTGGGGCTACACCTTC,CASSSRGSWGYTF
TRBJ2-2,.,TRBV30,.,TGTGCCTGGAGTGTACCGTTGGGGGGCGCGAACACCGGGGAGCTGTTTTTT,CAWSVPLGGANTGELFF
TRBJ2-3,.,TRBV7-9,.,TGTGCCAGCAGCCCGATGGATACGCAGTATTTT,CASSPMDTQYF
TRBJ1-1,TRBD1,TRBV6-5,.,TGTGCCAGCACATCTCGCCAGGGGGTGACTGAAGCTTTCTTT,CASTSRQGVTEAFF
TRBJ2-2,.,TRBV6-6,.,TGTGCCAGCAGTTACTCAGGGAACCCGAACACCGGGGAGCTGTTTTTT,CASSYSGNPNTGELFF
TRBJ2-7,.,TRBV28,.,TGTGCCAGCAGTTCTAGTTCAGTTCTCGGGCAGTACTTC,CASSSSSVLGQYF
TRBJ1-2,TRBD1,TRBV7-3,.,TGTGCCAGCAGCGTTGGACAGGCAGGGGACCAAACCTTC,CASSVGQAGDQTF
TRBJ2-1,.,TRBV20-1,.,TGCAGTGCTAGAGTTTCGGATGAGCAGTTCTTC,CSARVSDEQFF
TRBJ2-7,.,TRBV30,.,TGTGCCTGGAGTGGCGGAACTTTCACTAGCGAGCAGTACTTC,CAWSGGTFTSEQYF
TRBJ2-2,.,TRBV4-1,once,TGCGCCAGCAGCCGACTTCTTAGGACAGCGAACACCGGGGAGCTGTTTTTT,CASSRLLRTANTGELFF
TRBJ1-2,.,TRBV6-1,.,TGTGCCAGCAGTGAAAGATTCAAAAACTATGGCTACACCTTC,CASSERFKNYGYTF
TRBJ1-1,.,TRBV6-5,.,TGTGCCAGCAGATCAGGGTCGGTCCCGAACACTGAAGCTTTCTTT,CASRSGSVPNTEAFF
TRBJ2-3,TRBD2,TRBV2,.,TGTGCCAGCAGACGGACTAGCGGGAGTATAGATACGCAGTATTTT,CASRRTSGSIDTQYF
TRBJ1-2,.,TRBV4-3,once,TGCGCCAGCAGCCAAGAGGAGGGGTTCTCGTATGGCTACACCTTC,CASSQEEGFSYGYTF
TRBJ2-2,.,TRBV5-6,.,TGTGCCAGCAGCCAAGGATCCTCCAGGGAGCTGTTTTTT,CASSQGSSRELFF
TRBJ2-3,.,TRBV19,.,TGTGCCAGTAGTATAGGAGTAGAACGAGGGGATACGCAGTATTTT,CASSIGVERGDTQYF
TRBJ1-2,.,TRBV7-9,once,TGTGCCAGCGGATCACAGGGAAACTATGGCTACACCTTC,CASGSQGNYGYTF
TRBJ1-2,TRBD1,TRBV11-2,.,TGTGCCAGCAGCTTAGGGGCAGGGGGATATGGCTACACCTTC,CASSLGAGGYGYTF